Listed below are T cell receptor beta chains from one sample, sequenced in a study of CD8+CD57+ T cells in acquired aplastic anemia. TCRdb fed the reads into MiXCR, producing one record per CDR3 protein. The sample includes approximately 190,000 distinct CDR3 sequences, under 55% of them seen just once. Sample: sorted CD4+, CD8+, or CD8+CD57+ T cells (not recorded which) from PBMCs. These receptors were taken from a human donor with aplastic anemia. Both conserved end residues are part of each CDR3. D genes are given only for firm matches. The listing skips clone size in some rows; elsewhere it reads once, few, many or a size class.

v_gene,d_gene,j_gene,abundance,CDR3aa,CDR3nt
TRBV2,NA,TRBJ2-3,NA,CASSASIADLTDTQYF,TGTGCCAGCAGTGCGTCGATAGCGGACCTCACAGATACGCAGTATTTT
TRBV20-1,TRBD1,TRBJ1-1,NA,CSAPITGTVTEAFF,TGCAGTGCTCCTATTACCGGGACAGTAACCGAAGCTTTCTTT
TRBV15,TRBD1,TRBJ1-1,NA,CATSRPGQVNTEAFF,TGTGCCACCAGCAGACCCGGACAGGTCAACACTGAAGCTTTCTTT
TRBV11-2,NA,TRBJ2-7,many,CASSLGRGGVGEQYF,TGTGCCAGCAGCTTAGGTCGTGGAGGGGTAGGCGAGCAGTACTTC
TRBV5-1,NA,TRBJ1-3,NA,CASSLDPGLANTIYF,TGCGCCAGCAGCTTGGATCCGGGTTTGGCTAACACCATATATTTT
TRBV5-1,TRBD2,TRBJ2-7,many,CASSPLTSGTSYEQYF,TGCGCCAGCAGCCCCCTGACTAGCGGAACCTCCTACGAGCAGTACTTC
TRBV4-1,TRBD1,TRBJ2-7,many,CASSQDRWTGGYEQYF,TGCGCCAGCAGCCAAGATCGGTGGACAGGGGGCTACGAGCAGTACTTC
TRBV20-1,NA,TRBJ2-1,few,CSADLNFDNEQFF,TGCAGTGCTGACCTTAACTTTGACAATGAGCAGTTCTTC
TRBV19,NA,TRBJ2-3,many,CASSIMQVGGRNTQYF,TGTGCCAGTAGTATTATGCAGGTGGGAGGCCGAAATACGCAGTATTTT
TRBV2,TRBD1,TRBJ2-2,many,CASRVQGALGGELFF,TGTGCCAGCAGGGTACAGGGGGCGCTGGGCGGGGAGCTGTTTTTT
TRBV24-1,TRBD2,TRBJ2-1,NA,CATSASGGNNEQFF,TGTGCCACCAGTGCTAGCGGGGGTAACAATGAGCAGTTCTTC
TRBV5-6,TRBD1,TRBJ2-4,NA,CASSTLGQGSLAKNIQYF,TGTGCCAGCAGCACCTTAGGACAGGGGAGTCTAGCCAAAAACATTCAGTACTTC
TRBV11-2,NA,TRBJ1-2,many,CASSLDYRLGYGYTF,TGTGCCAGCAGCTTGGATTACAGGCTCGGCTATGGCTACACCTTC
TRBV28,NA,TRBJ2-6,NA,CASGQVMAPGANVLTF,TGTGCCAGCGGCCAGGTAATGGCGCCTGGGGCCAACGTCCTGACTTTC
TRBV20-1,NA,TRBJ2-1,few,CSASIDEQFF,TGCAGTGCTAGTATCGATGAGCAGTTCTTC
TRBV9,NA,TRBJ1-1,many,CASSVRARVGSNTEAFF,TGTGCCAGCAGCGTTCGCGCCCGTGTGGGGTCCAACACTGAAGCTTTCTTT
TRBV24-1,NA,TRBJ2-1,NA,CATSDGQPEQFF,TGTGCCACCAGTGACGGACAGCCGGAGCAGTTCTTC
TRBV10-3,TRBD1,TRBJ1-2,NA,CATGGRGGGYGYTF,TGTGCCACCGGGGGAAGAGGGGGCGGGTATGGCTACACCTTC
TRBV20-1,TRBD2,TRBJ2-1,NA,CSAREQRELYREQFF,TGCAGTGCTAGAGAACAGCGGGAGTTGTATCGTGAGCAGTTCTTC
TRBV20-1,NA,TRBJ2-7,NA,CSATDYYEQYF,TGCAGTGCAACAGACTACTACGAGCAGTACTTC
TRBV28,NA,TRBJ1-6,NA,CASSVVGSPLHF,TGTGCCAGCTCCGTAGTAGGTTCACCCCTCCACTTT
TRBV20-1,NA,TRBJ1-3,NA,CSATPGNTIYF,TGCAGTGCTACCCCTGGAAACACCATATATTTT
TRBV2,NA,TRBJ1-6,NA,CASSPGDNSPLHF,TGTGCCAGCAGTCCCGGGGATAATTCACCCCTCCACTTT
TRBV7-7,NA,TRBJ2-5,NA,CASSLARGLQETQYF,TGTGCCAGCAGCTTAGCGAGGGGATTACAAGAGACCCAGTACTTC
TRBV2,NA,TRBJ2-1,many,CASSLDSLSYNEQFF,TGTGCCAGCAGTCTAGACAGCCTTTCCTACAATGAGCAGTTCTTC
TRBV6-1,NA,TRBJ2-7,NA,CASSDPRGQTYEQYF,TGTGCCAGCAGTGACCCCAGAGGGCAGACCTACGAGCAGTACTTC
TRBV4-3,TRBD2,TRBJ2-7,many,CASSQGLAHEQYF,TGCGCCAGCAGCCAGGGACTAGCGCACGAGCAGTACTTC
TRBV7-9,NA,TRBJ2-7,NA,CASSLVGAGYEQYF,TGTGCCAGCAGCTTAGTGGGGGCCGGGTACGAGCAGTACTTC
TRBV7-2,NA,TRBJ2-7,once,CASSLARGGDAYEQYF,TGTGCCAGCAGCCTTGCGAGGGGGGGCGATGCCTACGAGCAGTACTTC
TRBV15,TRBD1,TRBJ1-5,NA,CATSRGGDRDQPQHF,TGTGCCACCAGCAGAGGCGGTGACAGGGATCAGCCCCAGCATTTT
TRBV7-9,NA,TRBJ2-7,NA,CASSLAGDTTYEQYF,TGTGCCAGCAGCTTAGCCGGGGACACCACCTACGAGCAGTACTTC
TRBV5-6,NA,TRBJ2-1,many,CASSLDSYNEQFF,TGCGCCAGCAGCTTGGACAGCTACAATGAGCAGTTCTTC
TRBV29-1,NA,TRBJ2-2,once,CSVVPRPNTGELFF,TGCAGCGTTGTTCCCAGACCGAACACCGGGGAGCTGTTTTTT
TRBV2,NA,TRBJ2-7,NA,CASSESLYEQYF,TGTGCCAGCAGTGAATCTCTATACGAGCAGTACTTC
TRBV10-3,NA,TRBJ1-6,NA,CAISESQVSGSPPHF,TGTGCCATCAGTGAGTCTCAAGTCTCGGGGTCACCCCCCCACTTT
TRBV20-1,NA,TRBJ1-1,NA,CSASRSQGGTEAFF,TGCAGTGCTAGTCGTTCGCAGGGAGGCACTGAAGCTTTCTTT
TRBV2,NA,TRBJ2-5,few,CASSDKGRGWETQYF,TGTGCCAGCAGTGATAAGGGCAGGGGCTGGGAGACCCAGTACTTC
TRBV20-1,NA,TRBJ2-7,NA,CSAHFVEQYF,TGCAGTGCGCACTTTGTCGAGCAGTACTTC
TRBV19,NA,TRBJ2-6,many,CASSITTFTLGANVLTF,TGTGCCAGTAGTATAACAACGTTCACCCTTGGGGCCAACGTCCTGACTTTC
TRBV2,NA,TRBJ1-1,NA,CASSEGLGTEAFF,TGTGCCAGCAGTGAAGGTCTTGGCACTGAAGCTTTCTTT
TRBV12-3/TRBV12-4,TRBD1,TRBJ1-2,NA,CASSLGTGHGYTF,TGTGCCAGCAGCCTCGGGACAGGGCATGGCTACACCTTC
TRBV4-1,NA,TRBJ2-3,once,CASRAFGSVADTQYF,TGCGCCAGCCGCGCCTTTGGTAGCGTAGCAGATACGCAGTATTTT
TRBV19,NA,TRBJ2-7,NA,CASSKRRGTGDYEQYF,TGTGCCAGTAGCAAACGACGTGGGACGGGCGACTACGAGCAGTACTTC
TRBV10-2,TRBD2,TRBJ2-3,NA,CATGGGTRYF,TGCGCCACGGGGGGGGGTACGCGGTATTTT
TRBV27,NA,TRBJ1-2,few,CASREQGRNYGYTF,TGTGCCAGCAGGGAACAGGGAAGAAACTATGGCTACACCTTC
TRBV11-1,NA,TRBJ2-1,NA,CASSPRDSGRNNEQFF,TGTGCCAGCAGCCCCCGTGATAGCGGAAGAAACAATGAGCAGTTCTTC
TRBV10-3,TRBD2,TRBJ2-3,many,CAISRAGLAGNTDTQYF,TGTGCCATCAGTCGAGCGGGACTCGCAGGAAACACAGATACGCAGTATTTT
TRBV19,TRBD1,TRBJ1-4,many,CASGDRTNEKLFF,TGTGCCAGTGGGGACAGGACGAATGAAAAACTGTTTTTT
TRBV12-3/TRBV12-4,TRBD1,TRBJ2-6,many,CAVEGAFGANVLTF,TGTGCCGTAGAGGGGGCGTTTGGGGCCAACGTCCTGACTTTC
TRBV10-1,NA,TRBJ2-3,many,CASSESRTQYF,TGCGCCAGCAGTGAATCTCGGACGCAGTATTTT
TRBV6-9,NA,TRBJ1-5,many,CASSSRQGGNQPQHF,TGTGCCAGCAGTTCAAGGCAGGGCGGCAATCAGCCCCAGCATTTT